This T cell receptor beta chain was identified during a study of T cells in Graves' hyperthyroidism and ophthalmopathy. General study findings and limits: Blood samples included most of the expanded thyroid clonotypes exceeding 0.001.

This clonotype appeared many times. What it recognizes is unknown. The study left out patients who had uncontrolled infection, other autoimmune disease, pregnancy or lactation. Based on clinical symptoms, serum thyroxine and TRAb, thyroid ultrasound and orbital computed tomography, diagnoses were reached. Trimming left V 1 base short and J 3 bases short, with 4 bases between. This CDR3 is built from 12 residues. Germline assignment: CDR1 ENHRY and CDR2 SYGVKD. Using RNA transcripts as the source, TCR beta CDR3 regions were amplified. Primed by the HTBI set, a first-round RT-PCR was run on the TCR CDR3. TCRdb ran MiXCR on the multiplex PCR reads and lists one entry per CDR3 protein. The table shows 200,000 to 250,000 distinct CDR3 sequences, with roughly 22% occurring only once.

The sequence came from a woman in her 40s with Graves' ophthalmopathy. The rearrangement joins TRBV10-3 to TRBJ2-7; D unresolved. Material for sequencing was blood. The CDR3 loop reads CAISEFGYEQYF. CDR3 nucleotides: TGTGCCATCAGTGAGTTTGGCTACGAGCAGTACTTC.